The 13 T cell receptor beta chains below come from one sample, sequenced in a study of T cells in Graves' hyperthyroidism and ophthalmopathy. TCR beta CDR3 regions were amplified from RNA. With the HTBI primer set, the TCR CDR3 went through a first round of RT-PCR. In TCRdb, the multiplex PCR reads were re-called with MiXCR into one record per CDR3 protein. The sample has hundreds of thousands of distinct CDR3 sequences; about a third are singletons. The sequenced sample was blood. The receptors were sampled from a woman between 35 and 50 years old with Graves' hyperthyroidism.

This clonotype has just a few counts. J is TRBJ2-5 and V is TRBV20-1; D perhaps matches TRBD1 (6 bases). CDR1 and CDR2 (germline): DFQATT, SNEGSKA (reference sequence). The germline V and J ends were trimmed by 4 bases and 3 bases, with 12 bases remaining between them. This CDR3 contains 13 residues. The CDR3 sequence is CSATQGSKETQYF. CDR3 bases: TGCAGTGCTACCCAGGGGTCCAAAGAGACCCAGTACTTC.

This clonotype has ten or more counts. The V gene is TRBV10-3, the J gene TRBJ2-5; 10 bases are shared with TRBD1. From germline, CDR1 is ENHRY and CDR2 SYGVKD. The CDR3 is made up of 14 amino acids. The junction had 4 bases not matched to a gene; V was cut back by 4 bases and J by 5 bases. The CDR3 loop is CAISGTGGLETQYF. The CDR3 coding sequence is TGTGCCATCAGTGGGACAGGGGGTTTGGAGACCCAGTACTTC.

This sequence joins TRBV20-1 and TRBJ1-2, with D maybe TRBD1 (5 bases). Germline V lookup: CDR1 DFQATT, CDR2 SNEGSKA (reference sequence). Trimming took 7 bases from V and 0 from J, leaving 21 bases between them. The CDR3 has 16 residues. This CDR3 is CSVPRLEKGPNYGYTF. The CDR3 bases are TGCAGTGTCCCCCGCTTAGAAAAGGGACCTAACTATGGCTACACCTTC.

This clonotype came up once. V usage is TRBV14 and J usage is TRBJ2-7, with D possibly TRBD1 on 6 matching bases. V was trimmed by 6 bases and J by 3 bases, leaving 27 bases between them. Germline CDR1 reads SGHDN; CDR2 reads FVKESK. The CDR3 is made up of 18 amino acids. DNA for the CDR3: TGTGCCAGCAGTCCAACAGGGAGCGAACGTCTAGGGGACTACGAGCAGTACTTC. Amino acids: CASSPTGSERLGDYEQYF.

This clonotype has more than one count but fewer than ten. The chain has TRBV4-1 and TRBJ2-2; D may be TRBD2 (6 bases). Germline assignment: CDR1 MGHRA and CDR2 YSYEKL. The length of the CDR3 is 16 residues. V lost 0 bases and J 3 bases, leaving 11 bases between the germline ends. The CDR3 nucleotides read TGCGCCAGCAGCCAAGAGGGAAGCGGGTACACCGGGGAGCTGTTTTTT. Its protein product is CASSQEGSGYTGELFF.

This clonotype was seen a few times. The chain uses TRBV7-9 and TRBJ2-5, with unresolved D. In germline, CDR1 is SEHNR, CDR2 FQNEAQ (reference sequence). Trimming removed 1 base from V and 2 bases from J, with 14 bases in between. The CDR3 totals 16 residues. In DNA, the CDR3 is TGTGCCAGCAGCTTAGGCTTAAGGGCAGATCAAGAGACCCAGTACTTC. Encoded protein: CASSLGLRADQETQYF.

The chain employs TRBV28 and TRBJ1-3, with a possible D match to TRBD1 (5 bases). The CDR3 length is 15 residues. V was shortened by 7 bases and J by 4 bases, with 17 bases between the two germline ends. The germline V gene encodes CDR1 MDHEN and CDR2 SYDVKM. The CDR3 DNA reads as TGTGCCAGCACCTCGCAAGGGAGGGACGGAAACACCATATATTTT. This codes for CASTSQGRDGNTIYF.

The table lists this clonotype with many counts. V gene TRBV20-1 combines with J gene TRBJ1-5, with D possibly being TRBD1 (5 bases). The CDR3 totals 14 residues. Germline V gives CDR1 DFQATT, CDR2 SNEGSKA (reference sequence). V lost 4 bases and J lost 3, with 13 bases in between. Written as DNA, the CDR3 is TGCAGTGCTACCCAGACAGCCCTCAATCAGCCCCAGCATTTT. Translating gives CSATQTALNQPQHF.

At least ten counts were recorded for this clonotype. This chain links TRBV7-2 with TRBJ1-6; possibly TRBD1 for D (5 bases). Trimming stripped 7 bases from V and 4 bases from J, with 11 bases between. This CDR3 comprises 14 residues. Germline assignment: CDR1 SGHTA and CDR2 FQGNSA. The CDR3 region has the DNA TGTGCCAGCACCGGGACGGAGTATAATTCACCCCTCCACTTT. This sequence encodes CASTGTEYNSPLHF. Drawing the rest from reference TRBV7-2 and TRBJ1-6, the complete variable domain is GAGVSQSPSNKVTEKGKDVELRCDPISGHTALYWYRQSLGQGLEFLIYFQGNSAPDKSGLPSDRFSAERTGGSVSTLTIQRTQQEDSAVYLCASTGTEYNSPLHFGNGTRLTVT.

This clonotype was seen repeatedly, ten times or more. This chain links TRBV11-3 with TRBJ2-2; no definite D call. The germline V gene has CDR1 SGHNT and CDR2 YENEEA. V was pared by 2 bases and J by 7 bases, with 5 bases between. The CDR3 length is 12 residues. The CDR3, as DNA: TGTGCCAGCAGCTTATCACACGGGGAGCTGTTTTTT. This codes for CASSLSHGELFF.

This clonotype was observed many times. V is TRBV9 and J is TRBJ2-7; TRBD2 might be the D (5 bases). Deletions cut 5 bases from V and 9 bases from J, with 15 bases between. The length of the CDR3 is 12 residues. Looked up from germline, CDR1 is SGDLS and CDR2 is YYNGEE. CDR3 sequence: CASSDGIAGQYF. CDR3 in DNA: TGTGCCAGCAGTGACGGGATAGCCGGGCAGTACTTC.

This clonotype occurred many times. V and J are TRBV20-1 and TRBJ2-5; D gene ambiguous. This CDR3 contains 13 residues. Germline CDR1 is DFQATT and CDR2 is SNEGSKA (reference sequence). Written as DNA, the CDR3 is TGCAGCCCGGTCAGTCACCAACAAGAGACCCAGTACTTC. Translation: CSPVSHQQETQYF.

In regard to this clonotype: A much larger clone is a single base away; this may be a read error. V usage is TRBV19 and J usage is TRBJ2-7, with TRBD2 as a possible D gene (6 bases). This CDR3 has 14 residues. Germline V CDR1 and CDR2: LNHDA, SQIVND (reference sequence). Here the CDR3 DNA reads TGTGCCAGTAGTTCCCACTGGGACTCCTACGAGCAGCACTTC. It translates to CASSSHWDSYEQHF.